This T cell receptor (beta chain) originates from a study of beta chain features in type 1 diabetes (dated 2018 in TCRdb). For the study in its entirety: Patients and healthy donors did not differ in mean age, gender distribution, total cell number or subset yield. A total of 100 million to 140 million sorted cells were examined across all samples, and the number of cells per subset was strongly correlated with RNA yield. The study compared TCRB repertoires of sorted circulating CD4+ T cell subsets between recently diagnosed type 1 diabetes patients and matched healthy donors. Regulatory and stem cell-like memory subsets were isolated from only 8 patients and 8 healthy donors, whereas naive and central memory subsets came from all 28 donors.

Paper-wide results and their limitations: In all four CD4+ subsets, TCRB CDR3 length was moderately but significantly shorter in type 1 diabetes patients. At VDJ recombination sites, type 1 diabetes patients had fewer insertions and more deleted nucleotides, which implies abnormalities in thymic rearrangement. PCR might favor shorter templates, but patient and control samples were amplified and corrected together, so any skew would affect both groups equally. Because small numbers of individuals were included in the HLA sub-analyses, any influence of HLA type on TCRB rearrangement was left unresolved. Sequencing cDNA rather than genomic DNA could over-represent highly expressing activated cells, although activation and CD3 levels did not differ between groups. Naive, central memory and regulatory TCRB repertoires appeared to be more alike among patients than among healthy donors.

As concerns this clone: Its binding antigen is unknown. The input lacks base qualities; no much larger clone sits a single base away.

The entire amount of isolated RNA was reverse transcribed using the High Capacity cDNA Reverse Transcription Kit, so the sequenced TCRB transcripts were expressed ones. Naive, central memory and regulatory T cell samples underwent deep immunoSEQ sequencing, averaging around 4 million total reads per sample. Sorted cells were lysed in RLT buffer, and RNA was extracted using DNase-treated RNeasy Micro or Mini kits according to cell number. Each cell subset was processed separately to prevent cross-contamination, with patient and healthy donor samples processed together. Using the immunoSEQ multiplex PCR, TCRB sequences were amplified from cDNA into 87-bp fragments spanning the CDR3 region. Sequencing of the amplicons was performed on the Illumina HiSeq platform. The paper's processing steps were these. Synthetic template baselines were used to correct PCR bias computationally, reads within Hamming distance 2 were collapsed, and singletons that could not be merged were discarded. Reads were aligned against IMGT to assign V, D and J genes, CDR3 length and insertions or deletions at six rearrangement sites. Clonotype counts were normalized to sorted cell number within each subset before computing true diversity and Gini coefficients with the tcR R package. The overlap coefficient, calculated on TCRB nucleotide sequences, was used to measure repertoire sharing. TCRdb mirrors the immuneACCESS table, restricted to in-frame sequences. Some clones are absent from its copies; in checked studies, under half trace to an unresolved V gene, and the reason for the others is unknown. The DNA was the basis for D and trimming; V, J and clone size are from that table. In this sample the table shows about 320,000 clones, approximately 14% of which occur a single time. The top ten clones comprise over 5% of the sample.

From each donor, a single peripheral blood sample of about 100 mL on average was drawn into heparinised tubes. A BD FACSAria II and a panel including CD45RO, CCR7, CD25, CD127, CD95 and CD27 were used to sort naive, central memory, regulatory and stem cell-like memory CD4+ T cells. All sorted populations exceeded 98% purity. PBMCs were isolated right away by Lymphoprep density gradient centrifugation and were stained directly, without culture. So that batch effects would be minimized, each experiment stained and sorted samples in pairs, pairing one healthy donor with one patient. The CDR3 measures 14 amino acids from cysteine to phenylalanine. The DNA shown is the 42-base CDR3, in frame from base 1. According to the germline V gene, CDR1 reads MNHNS and CDR2 reads SASEGT. Deletion took 7 bases off V and 7 bases off J, with a span of 16 bases between the germline ends.

This receptor was taken from a man aged 30 to 39 in good health. The chain is made from TRBV6-1 and TRBJ1-4; TRBD1 could be the D gene, as 6 bases match. Sequencing was carried out using central memory CD4+ T cells from blood. The CDR3 protein: CASTQGGGGEKLFF. The DNA reads TGTGCCAGCACTCAAGGGGGGGGCGGTGAAAAACTGTTTTTT.